This TCR beta chain was recorded in a study of T cells in Graves' hyperthyroidism and ophthalmopathy. Study-level points and caveats: Ophthalmopathy could be told apart from stable hyperthyroidism with a 13 V-J model. The model's output predicted ophthalmopathy at a median of roughly 6.9 months prior to onset. Blood held most thyroid clonotypes expanded above 0.001 frequency.

TCR beta CDR3 regions were amplified from RNA. Researchers ran a first-round RT-PCR on the TCR CDR3 using the HTBI primer set. TCRdb independently ran MiXCR on the multiplex PCR reads; one entry per CDR3 protein. Found here are under 800,000 distinct CDR3 sequences, 14% of them singletons; the top ten hold roughly a tenth. Germline CDR1 reads DFQATT; CDR2 reads SNEGSKA (reference sequence). With 3 bases removed from V and 2 bases from J, the gap between germline ends came to 11 bases. The CDR3 loop spans 13 amino acids. In its sample, this clonotype was seen many times. Its matching antigen is unknown.

This rearrangement joins TRBV20-1 to TRBJ2-7; no reliable D call. The sample was blood. The TCR sequence derives from a woman under 30 with Graves' hyperthyroidism. The CDR3 here is CSARDGFTYEQYF. The CDR3 nucleotides are TGCAGTGCTAGGGACGGATTCACCTACGAGCAGTACTTC.